The next 28 T cell receptor beta chains were all read from a single sample in a study of blood T cell repertoires in COVID-19. TCRdb's copy holds only in-frame clones and misses some; the assay was immunoSEQ multiplex PCR. The repertoire holds around 120,000 clones, nearly 90% seen once, with 3.8% in the top ten. Sequences were obtained from peripheral blood. These receptors were taken from a woman aged 55-69 years with COVID-19, enrolled during active disease.

The chain couples TRBV4-2 to TRBJ1-1, with 7 bases matching TRBD1. The CDR3 covers 13 residues. The junction had 9 bases not matched to a gene; V was cut back by 4 bases and J by 10 bases. Germline lookup yields CDR1 LGHNA and CDR2 YNFKEQ. The CDR3: CASSPPTGFGAFF. The CDR3 nucleotides read TGTGCCAGCAGCCCCCCGACAGGGTTTGGAGCTTTCTTT.

The chain joins TRBV18 to TRBJ2-5; D is ambiguous. The CDR3 has 14 amino acids. The ends were cut back, 3 bases at V and 0 bases at J, with 8 bases in the middle. Germline V gene data show CDR1 as KGHSH and CDR2 as LQKENI. The CDR3 loop is CASSPGLYQETQYF. CDR3 coding DNA: TGTGCCAGCTCACCTGGGCTTTACCAAGAGACCCAGTACTTC.

This clone was detected once. The chain has TRBV5-4 and TRBJ2-1; D gene unclear. The V end lost 2 bases, the J end lost 8 bases, and 11 bases lay between the germline ends. CDR3 size: 13 residues. Germline-derived CDR1 and CDR2 are SGHNT and YYREEE (reference sequence). CDR3 coding DNA: TGTGCCAGCAGCTTAATAGGTCGGGATGAGCAGTTCTTC. Translated: CASSLIGRDEQFF.

The chain has TRBV5-1 and TRBJ2-5; TRBD2 matches at 12 bases. Germline V CDR1 and CDR2: SGHRS, YFSETQ. V lost 0 bases and J lost 5; bases outside the gene matches: 20. The CDR3 covers 21 residues. DNA for the CDR3: TGCGCCAGCAGCTTGGGGCCCAACCCTAACCACCTAGCGGGGGGGCACGAGACCCAGTACTTC. Translation: CASSLGPNPNHLAGGHETQYF.

The chain carries TRBV18 and TRBJ1-5; D unresolved. CDR1 KGHSH and CDR2 LQKENI come from the germline V gene. This CDR3 comprises 13 residues. The V and J ends lost 3 bases and 5 bases respectively, with 8 bases between them. CDR3 coding DNA: TGTGCCAGCTCACCTTATCGAGATCAGCCCCAGCATTTT. Protein product: CASSPYRDQPQHF.

Regarding this clone: A junction end diverges from the germline sequence, so it may reflect a read error. The chain uses TRBV10-3 and TRBJ2-7, with TRBD2 identical over 14 bases. CDR3 size: 14 residues. The V gene's germline CDR1 is ENHRY and CDR2 SYGVKD. This chain's CDR3 is CAISGLAGGPRHDF. CDR3 coding DNA: TGTGCCATCTCAGGACTAGCGGGGGGCCCCCGACACGACTTC.

The chain joins TRBV7-2 to TRBJ2-3, with 13 bases lining up with TRBD2. CDR1 is SGHTA and CDR2 is FQGNSA in the germline V gene. This CDR3 is built from 15 residues. V trimming: 6 bases; J trimming: 4 bases; junction bases outside the gene matches: 4. CDR3 residues: CASRLAGGRADTQYF. In DNA, the CDR3 is TGTGCCAGCAGACTAGCGGGGGGGCGGGCAGATACGCAGTATTTT.

A single count supports this clone. The rearrangement links TRBV7-2 to TRBJ2-7; TRBD1 matches at 8 bases. Germline V CDR1 and CDR2: SGHTA, FQGNSA. The ends lost 5 bases at V and 6 bases at J; junction bases unmatched: 6. The CDR3 consists of 13 residues. This CDR3 reads CASSPQGDFEQYF. The DNA for the CDR3 is TGTGCCAGCAGCCCACAGGGGGACTTCGAGCAGTACTTC.

The CDR3 is CASSTDGRQNTGELFF. The DNA of the CDR3 is TGTGCCAGCAGTACAGACGGTCGACAGAACACCGGGGAGCTGTTTTTT. The chain is built from TRBV7-9 and TRBJ2-2; D remains unclear. This CDR3 comprises 16 residues. Germline-derived CDR1 and CDR2 are SEHNR and FQNEAQ (reference sequence). V lost 6 bases and J 1 base, leaving 15 bases between the germline ends.

This chain uses TRBV4-2 with TRBJ2-2; a weak D match, TRBD1 (5 bases). Germline V gene data show CDR1 as LGHNA and CDR2 as YNFKEQ. Trimming removed 6 bases at V and 0 bases at J, with 8 bases between. This CDR3 contains 14 residues. The CDR3 bases are TGTGCCAGCAGTACGGACACGAACACCGGGGAGCTGTTTTTT. This gives the protein CASSTDTNTGELFF.

This chain connects TRBV14 to TRBJ2-5; D is possibly TRBD1 (6 bases). The CDR3 length is 13 residues. The germline V gene has CDR1 SGHDN and CDR2 FVKESK. The V end was cut by 4 bases, the J end by 9 bases, with 15 bases between. For the CDR3, the DNA is TGTGCCAGCAGCCTCGGACAGCTCACGGCCCAGTACTTC. Encoded protein: CASSLGQLTAQYF.

The chain combines TRBV7-8 with TRBJ2-7, with 12 bases fitting TRBD2. This CDR3 contains 16 residues. With 5 bases clipped from V and 1 base from J, the junction kept 6 bases outside the gene matches. Germline V gene sequence: CDR1 SGHVS, CDR2 FQNEAQ. CDR3 coding DNA: TGTGCCAGCAGCACTACCCTAGCGGGGGGGTCCTACGAGCAGTACTTC. Its translation: CASSTTLAGGSYEQYF. Drawing the rest from reference TRBV7-8 and TRBJ2-7, the complete variable domain is GAGVSQSPRYKVAKRGQDVALRCDPISGHVSLFWYQQALGQGPEFLTYFQNEAQLDKSGLPSDRFFAERPEGSVSTLKIQRTQQEDSAVYLCASSTTLAGGSYEQYFGPGTRLTVT.

The chain employs TRBV19 and TRBJ1-1, with 8 bases fitting TRBD1. From germline, CDR1 is LNHDA and CDR2 SQIVND (reference sequence). This CDR3 has 16 residues. V dropped 7 bases and J dropped 4; count of bases not matched to a gene: 14. The DNA for the CDR3 is TGTGCCAGTACCCCGACTCGACAGGGGAGACGCACTGAAGCTTTCTTT. Protein: CASTPTRQGRRTEAFF.

The chain carries TRBV6-6 and TRBJ1-4; D may be TRBD1 (5 bases). The V end was cut by 4 bases, the J end by 10 bases, with 22 bases between. In germline, CDR1 is MNHNY, CDR2 SVGAGI (reference sequence). The CDR3 has 16 amino acids. Written as DNA, the CDR3 is TGTGCCAGCAGTTCAACCAGGGAGGGAGGGGAGGGAAAACTGTTTTTT. Its translation is CASSSTREGGEGKLFF.

V is TRBV27 and J is TRBJ2-3; TRBD1 is a possible D gene (5 bases). This CDR3 contains 16 residues. Trimming took 0 bases from V and 0 from J, leaving 10 bases between them. CDR1 and CDR2 from the germline V gene are MNHEY and SMNVEV (reference sequence). The CDR3 here is CASSLSRRASTDTQYF. As DNA, the CDR3 is TGTGCCAGCAGTTTATCTCGCAGGGCGAGCACAGATACGCAGTATTTT.

The rearrangement links TRBV6-5 to TRBJ1-4, with 8 bases fitting TRBD1. CDR1 and CDR2 from the germline V gene are MNHEY and SVGAGI. The CDR3 is made up of 14 amino acids. V lost 7 bases to trimming and J lost 8 bases; unmatched junction nucleotides: 9. CDR3 sequence: CASKIPGQEEKLFF. The CDR3 DNA follows: TGTGCCAGCAAAATTCCGGGACAGGAGGAAAAACTGTTTTTT.

V gene TRBV3-1 (or the pseudogene TRBV3-2) combines with J gene TRBJ2-2; TRBD1 agrees at 9 bases. Germline V gene sequence: CDR1 LGHDT, CDR2 YNNKEL (reference sequence). V lost 5 bases, J lost 5 bases, and 0 bases stayed unmatched. This CDR3 has 13 residues. The CDR3 DNA follows: TGTGCCAGCAGCGACAGGGGGACCGGGGAGCTGTTTTTT. Protein sequence: CASSDRGTGELFF.

The chain recombines TRBV5-4 with TRBJ2-2; 9 nucleotides align to TRBD1. The CDR3 totals 16 residues. In germline, CDR1 is SGHNT, CDR2 YYREEE (reference sequence). With V trimmed by 3 bases and J by 3 bases, 6 bases remained unmatched. CDR3 residues: CASSSGTGRDTGELFF. The CDR3 DNA reads as TGTGCCAGCAGCTCCGGGACAGGGAGGGACACCGGGGAGCTGTTTTTT.

The chain joins TRBV25-1 to TRBJ2-2; 7 nucleotides align to TRBD1. Germline CDR1 reads MGHDK; CDR2 reads SYGVNS. This CDR3 spans 16 amino acids. Trimming at V came to 3 bases and at J to 0 bases, leaving 4 bases not matched to a gene. CDR3 sequence reads: CASSDPGQANTGELFF. Here the CDR3 DNA reads TGTGCCAGCAGTGATCCCGGACAGGCGAACACCGGGGAGCTGTTTTTT.

This rearrangement joins TRBV19 to TRBJ1-5; TRBD1 matches 9 bases. After removal of 5 bases from V and 2 bases from J, the junction contained 7 bases not matched to a gene. From germline, CDR1 is LNHDA and CDR2 SQIVND (reference sequence). The CDR3 loop spans 16 amino acids. CDR3 nucleotide sequence: TGTGCCAGTAGTCGCTCTAGGACAGGGGGCAATCAGCCCCAGCATTTT. Protein sequence: CASSRSRTGGNQPQHF.

The chain is built from TRBV24-1 and TRBJ2-7, with D possibly being TRBD2 (5 bases). This CDR3 region has 13 residues. The ends were cut back, 3 bases at V and 5 bases at J, with 10 bases in the middle. Germline V gene sequence: CDR1 KGHDR, CDR2 SFDVKD. The CDR3 loop is CATSDGGSDEQYF. CDR3 in DNA: TGTGCCACCAGTGATGGAGGATCCGACGAGCAGTACTTC.

About this clone: The same CDR3 can be traced to other DNA sequences in this sample. The CDR3 nucleotides read TGTGCCAGCAGTTACAACACGTACCAGCCCCAGCATTTT. Amino acids: CASSYNTYQPQHF. The V call is TRBV6-2 or TRBV6-3, the J call TRBJ1-5; D not certain. The CDR3 length is 13 residues. CDR1 is MNHEY, CDR2 SVGEGT, per germline. Trimming stripped 2 bases from V and 7 bases from J, with 9 bases between.

The chain employs TRBV19 and TRBJ2-2, with 9 bases matching TRBD1. Trimming cost V 5 bases and J 3 bases; bases outside gene matches: 4. The germline gives CDR1 LNHDA, CDR2 SQIVND (reference sequence). The CDR3 consists of 15 residues. The CDR3 DNA reads TGTGCCAGTAGTGTCCGGGACAGGGACACCGGGGAGCTGTTTTTT. It specifies CASSVRDRDTGELFF.

The chain couples TRBV7-2 to TRBJ1-6; TRBD1 matches at 11 bases. From germline, CDR1 is SGHTA and CDR2 FQGNSA. This CDR3 is 17 amino acids long. After removal of 1 base from V and 3 bases from J, the junction contained 2 bases not matched to a gene. Here the CDR3 reads CASSLVGTGGYNSPLHF. In DNA form, the CDR3 reads TGTGCCAGCAGCTTAGTAGGGACAGGGGGCTATAATTCACCCCTCCACTTT.

The chain carries TRBV25-1 and TRBJ2-3; 8 nucleotides align to TRBD1. From germline, CDR1 is MGHDK and CDR2 SYGVNS. V trimming: 2 bases; J trimming: 4 bases; junction bases outside the gene matches: 11. CDR3 length equals 17 residues. DNA for the CDR3: TGTGCCAGCAGTGAACGAGCCGGAGGACAGGGTGCAGATACGCAGTATTTT. The encoded protein is CASSERAGGQGADTQYF.

CDR3 region: CASSYGLLYGYTF. DNA for the CDR3: TGTGCCAGTAGTTATGGGCTACTCTATGGCTACACCTTC. This chain uses TRBV19 with TRBJ1-2, with D unclear. The germline gives CDR1 LNHDA, CDR2 SQIVND (reference sequence). CDR3 size: 13 residues. V was pared by 5 bases and J by 4 bases, with 11 bases between.

V gene TRBV5-4 combines with J gene TRBJ2-7; TRBD2 is a possible D gene (6 bases). This CDR3 has 17 amino acids. Germline loops: CDR1 SGHNT, CDR2 YYREEE (reference sequence). Trimming stripped 4 bases from V and 3 bases from J, with 23 bases between. In DNA, the CDR3 is TGTGCCAGCAGCGCCGCACTAACCCGGACTACACTCTACGAGCAGTACTTC. Residues: CASSAALTRTTLYEQYF.

The chain links TRBV19 to TRBJ1-6; unclear D gene. V lost 6 bases, J lost 5 bases, and 14 bases lay in between. The CDR3 loop spans 15 amino acids. The V gene's germline CDR1 is LNHDA and CDR2 SQIVND (reference sequence). The CDR3 coding sequence is TGTGCCAGTAGGAGCTTACAGCTAAATAATTCACCCCTCCACTTT. It translates to CASRSLQLNNSPLHF.